The rows below give T cell receptor beta chains drawn from one sample of a study of Ad26.COV2.S vaccination and SARS-CoV-2 variants. TCRdb's table, derived via immunoSEQ multiplex PCR, lists solely in-frame clones and lacks some. The table records approximately 460,000 clones, nearly 90% of them present only once. Sequences were derived from peripheral blood, sampled in a trial of Ad26.COV2.S vaccine versus placebo. These receptors were obtained from a person aged 18-60 years who received the Ad26.COV2.S COVID-19 vaccine or a placebo. The conserved cysteine and the conserved F or W are not part of the CDR3 here.

V gene	J gene	CDR3 protein
TRBV5-1	TRBJ2-7	ASSPRDRAYEQY
TRBV5-1	TRBJ1-3	ASSSSPQENTIY
TRBV7-3	TRBJ2-2	ASSLPDRGGATGELF
TRBV10-3	TRBJ1-1	AISEETGWGEAF
TRBV5-3	TRBJ2-7	ARSFPSRECSYEQY
TRBV6-5	TRBJ2-1	ASSKSINEQF
TRBV4-1	TRBJ2-1	ASSQALAPYNEQF
TRBV15	TRBJ2-3	ATGRGGGYTDTQY
TRBV9	TRBJ2-3	ASSVTSGTDTQY
TRBV28	TRBJ1-1	ASSLLPREAF
TRBV9	TRBJ1-3	ASSVDGFGNTIY
TRBV2	TRBJ2-3	ASSEGGRAVDTQY
TRBV12-5	TRBJ2-1	ASGPSHSGGAADEQF
TRBV6-2/TRBV6-3	TRBJ2-3	ASSYSDLTDTQY